Here is one T cell receptor (beta chain) with its context. This sample is drawn from a study of shared clonotypes between healthy human individuals. Germline V CDR1 and CDR2: SQVTM, ANQGSEA. V lost 4 bases and J 0 bases, leaving 7 bases between the germline ends. The CDR3 has 12 residues. Clones were sequenced by immunoSEQ multiplex PCR, and TCRdb holds only the in-frame ones, with some missing. The sample carries roughly 2,500,000 clones, approximately 94% recorded once. Material for sequencing was naive CD4+ T cells from PBMCs. Subset here: CD45RA+ positively selected. The sequence derives from a man aged 18 to 35 in good health. Some clones in this sample may be carry-over from other donors' samples. The V gene is TRBV29-1, the J gene TRBJ2-7; D gene unclear. The CDR3 here is CSVVSYSYEQYF. The CDR3 region has the DNA TGCAGCGTTGTTAGTTACTCCTACGAGCAGTACTTC.